Below, 18 T cell receptor beta chains from the same sample are listed, as sequenced in a study of graft-versus-host responses after intestinal transplantation. For these TCRs, the target antigens are not known. The table came from immunoSEQ multiplex PCR; TCRdb's copy has only in-frame clones and leaves some out. The table records approximately 100,000 clones, almost 90% of them present only once. The starting material was unstimulated CD4+ T cells sorted from spleen or lymph node cells, obtained before intestinal transplant. The receptors were gathered from a human donor who received an intestinal transplant.

This chain uses TRBV25-1 with TRBJ2-5; TRBD2 aligns across 8 bases. After removal of 5 bases from V and 2 bases from J, the junction contained 7 bases not matched to a gene. The germline CDR1 and CDR2 sequences are MGHDK and SYGVNS. CDR3 length: 15 amino acids. CDR3 coding DNA: TGTGCCAGCAGTCCCACTAGCGGAGCACAAGAGACCCAGTACTTC. Residues: CASSPTSGAQETQYF.

The chain is built from TRBV5-1 and TRBJ2-3, with a weak D call TRBD1 (5 bases). V was shortened by 6 bases and J by 3 bases, with 14 bases between the two germline ends. The CDR3 is 14 amino acids. Germline assignment: CDR1 SGHRS and CDR2 YFSETQ. The CDR3 nucleotides read TGCGCCAGCACAAGGGGCGGTGGGACAGATACGCAGTATTTT. Encoded protein: CASTRGGGTDTQYF.

The rearrangement links TRBV5-1 to TRBJ2-1; 10 bases agree with TRBD2. In germline, CDR1 is SGHRS, CDR2 YFSETQ. After removal of 4 bases from V and 7 bases from J, the junction contained 8 bases not matched to a gene. This CDR3 is 15 amino acids long. The CDR3: CASSHRSGGPNEQFF. As DNA, the CDR3 is TGCGCCAGCAGCCACCGTAGCGGGGGGCCTAATGAGCAGTTCTTC.

This chain uses TRBV14 with TRBJ1-5, with D unresolved. This CDR3 has 15 amino acids. The ends were cut back, 1 base at V and 2 bases at J, with 9 bases in the middle. CDR1 is SGHDN, CDR2 FVKESK, per germline. The CDR3 coding sequence is TGTGCCAGCAGCCAAGTCGGCAGGCGCAATCAGCCCCAGCATTTT. It translates to CASSQVGRRNQPQHF.

This chain joins TRBV5-1 and TRBJ2-3; TRBD1 aligns across 9 bases. Trimming removed 0 bases from V and 0 bases from J; junction bases left unmatched: 5. The CDR3 is made up of 17 amino acids. CDR1 and CDR2 from the germline V gene are SGHRS and YFSETQ. CDR3 residues: CASSLGGTGRSTDTQYF. The CDR3 region has the DNA TGCGCCAGCAGCTTGGGGGGGACAGGGAGGAGCACAGATACGCAGTATTTT.

This clone was seen a single time. This chain uses TRBV5-1 with TRBJ1-1, with TRBD1 as a possible D gene (5 bases). The CDR3 has 16 residues. CDR1 and CDR2 from the germline V gene are SGHRS and YFSETQ. Trimming removed 0 bases from V and 0 bases from J, with 12 bases in between. The CDR3 is CASSLGGVWMNTEAFF. As DNA, the CDR3 is TGCGCCAGCAGCTTGGGGGGGGTTTGGATGAACACTGAAGCTTTCTTT.

CDR3 coding DNA: TGTGCCAGCTCACTGATAGCGGGGGGGCCTTTTGTGAATGAGCAGTTCTTC. It specifies CASSLIAGGPFVNEQFF. The chain recombines TRBV18 with TRBJ2-1; TRBD2 matches 11 bases. The germline V gene has CDR1 KGHSH and CDR2 LQKENI. The CDR3 covers 17 residues. After removal of 4 bases from V and 7 bases from J, the junction contained 12 bases not matched to a gene.

V and J are TRBV6-5 and TRBJ1-5, with D maybe TRBD1 (5 bases). Trimming took off 6 bases at V and 4 bases at J, with 16 bases between the two ends. Germline V gene lookup returns CDR1 MNHEY and CDR2 SVGAGI. The CDR3 runs 15 residues. This CDR3 is CASSPRRQQNQPQHF. CDR3 coding DNA: TGTGCCAGCAGCCCCAGGCGACAGCAAAATCAGCCCCAGCATTTT.

The chain recombines TRBV10-1 with TRBJ2-1; 7 positions match TRBD1. The CDR3 is 16 residues long. CDR1 and CDR2 from the germline V gene are WNHNN and SYGVQD (reference sequence). After removal of 6 bases from V and 3 bases from J, the junction contained 11 bases not matched to a gene. The DNA for the CDR3 is TGCGCCAGCAGCGACGGGGACAGCCGACACTACAATGAGCAGTTCTTC. The encoded protein is CASSDGDSRHYNEQFF.

The chain joins TRBV10-1 to TRBJ2-7; D is uncertain. Between the trimmed V and J ends, which lost 2 bases and 1 base, there was a span of 12 bases. Germline assignment: CDR1 WNHNN and CDR2 SYGVQD (reference sequence). The CDR3 runs 15 residues. The CDR3 DNA reads as TGCGCCAGCAGTGAGGGTTTACAACAGTCCTACGAGCAGTACTTC. It translates to CASSEGLQQSYEQYF.

This chain joins TRBV5-1 and TRBJ2-1; tentatively, D is TRBD2 (5 bases). Germline CDR1 is SGHRS and CDR2 is YFSETQ. CDR3 size: 15 residues. V lost 4 bases, J lost 3 bases, and 14 bases lay in between. Here the CDR3 reads CASSDGRTVYNEQFF. The CDR3 nucleotides are TGCGCCAGCAGCGATGGAAGGACTGTCTACAATGAGCAGTTCTTC. The full variable domain, its missing parts supplied by reference TRBV5-1 and TRBJ2-1, is KAGVTQTPRYLIKTRGQQVTLSCSPISGHRSVSWYQQTPGQGLQFLFEYFSETQRNKGNFPGRFSGRQFSNSRSEMNVSTLELGDSALYLCASSDGRTVYNEQFFGPGTRLTVL.

The rearrangement joins TRBV12-5 to TRBJ2-7, with D possibly being TRBD1 (5 bases). V shed 0 bases and J shed 0 bases, with 21 bases lying between them. Germline V gene data show CDR1 as LGHNT and CDR2 as FRNRAP. The CDR3 runs to 19 residues. The CDR3 region is CASGLVWAGQQESSYEQYF. The CDR3 DNA is TGTGCTAGTGGTTTGGTATGGGCAGGCCAACAGGAGAGCTCCTACGAGCAGTACTTC.

The chain couples TRBV18 to TRBJ2-3; D unclear. Germline CDR1 and CDR2: KGHSH and LQKENI. This CDR3 has 14 amino acids. V dropped 0 bases and J dropped 0 bases, with 4 bases sitting between them. In DNA, the CDR3 is TGTGCCAGCTCACCACCCCCTAGCACAGATACGCAGTATTTT. Translated: CASSPPPSTDTQYF.

This rearrangement joins TRBV6-4 to TRBJ2-1; D may be TRBD1 (6 bases). Germline CDR1 MRHNA, CDR2 SNTAGT. Between the trimmed V and J ends, which lost 5 bases and 4 bases, there was a span of 9 bases. The CDR3 is 13 residues long. CDR3 DNA: TGTGCCAGCAGTCGGACAGCTTACAATGAGCAGTTCTTC. As protein: CASSRTAYNEQFF.

This clone has just one count. V usage is TRBV5-1 and J usage is TRBJ1-2; D unresolved. The germline V and J ends were trimmed by 4 bases and 5 bases, with 12 bases remaining between them. There are 13 residues in the CDR3. CDR1 and CDR2 (germline): SGHRS, YFSETQ. Written as DNA, the CDR3 is TGCGCCAGCAGCGGCGCACAGCCTTATGGCTACACCTTC. It codes for CASSGAQPYGYTF.

The chain recombines TRBV5-4 with TRBJ2-5, with TRBD1 matching 10 bases. Germline CDR1 SGHNT, CDR2 YYREEE (reference sequence). There are 14 residues in the CDR3. V shed 4 bases, J shed 7 bases, and the junction held 7 bases outside the gene matches. The CDR3 is CASSADRGWGTQYF. The CDR3 coding sequence is TGTGCCAGCAGCGCGGACAGGGGGTGGGGGACCCAGTACTTC.

The V call is TRBV6-5, the J call TRBJ1-1; 7 bases map to TRBD1. The CDR3 spans 14 residues. Germline V gene sequence: CDR1 MNHEY, CDR2 SVGAGI. J lost 3 bases, V lost 6 bases, and 7 bases had no gene match. The CDR3, as DNA: TGTGCCAGCAGCCCCCTTGACAGGGACACTGAAGCTTTCTTT. Residues: CASSPLDRDTEAFF.

Remarks on this clone: The identical CDR3 is also encoded by other nucleotide sequences in the sample. The chain is built from TRBV5-1 and TRBJ1-6; the match to TRBD1 covers 7 bases. The CDR3 sequence is 15 residues long. V trimming: 0 bases; J trimming: 7 bases; junction bases outside the gene matches: 4. Looked up from germline, CDR1 is SGHRS and CDR2 is YFSETQ. CDR3 protein: CASSLGQGGNSPLHF. For the CDR3, the DNA is TGCGCCAGCAGCTTGGGACAGGGTGGGAATTCACCCCTCCACTTT. Full variable domain (outside the CDR3, taken from reference TRBV5-1 and TRBJ1-6): KAGVTQTPRYLIKTRGQQVTLSCSPISGHRSVSWYQQTPGQGLQFLFEYFSETQRNKGNFPGRFSGRQFSNSRSEMNVSTLELGDSALYLCASSLGQGGNSPLHFGNGTRLTVT.